The clone carrying this T cell receptor (beta chain) was seen many times. Its target is unknown. CD4 T cells were positively selected, then CD8 T cells from the CD4-negative fraction. Cells stained for CD3, CD4, CD8, CD45RA, CD27 and viability were sorted into four CD45RA/CD27 subsets. An equimolar mix of two oligonucleotides served as the beta constant-region primer for TRBC1 and TRBC2. Ligated cDNA was amplified by four rounds of PCR with nested alpha and beta constant-region primers and SP2. Using its own MiXCR run on the UMI-ligation and nested PCR reads, TCRdb lists one record per CDR3 protein. The table lists just over 80,000 distinct CDR3 sequences, 9% to 9.5% of them singletons. These data originate in a study of naive and memory T cell subsets. Findings and limits, study-wide: In CD4 and CD8 cells, diversity dropped from naive through EMRA.

The V gene lost 1 base and the J gene lost 0 bases, with 9 bases spanning the gap. CDR1 and CDR2 from the germline V gene are SGHDN and FVKESK. CDR3 length: 15 amino acids. The sequenced sample was naive CD8+ T cells from blood. This TCR derives from a human donor in good health. This sequence joins TRBV14 and TRBJ1-1; D call uncertain. DNA of the CDR3: TGTGCCAGCAGCCAAGCCGTGTTCATGAACACTGAAGCTTTCTTT. Protein sequence: CASSQAVFMNTEAFF. Supplemented by reference TRBV14 and TRBJ1-1, the full variable domain reads EAGVTQFPSHSVIEKGQTVTLRCDPISGHDNLYWYRRVMGKEIKFLLHFVKESKQDESGMPNNRFLAERTGGTYSTLKVQPAELEDSGVYFCASSQAVFMNTEAFFGQGTRLTVV.